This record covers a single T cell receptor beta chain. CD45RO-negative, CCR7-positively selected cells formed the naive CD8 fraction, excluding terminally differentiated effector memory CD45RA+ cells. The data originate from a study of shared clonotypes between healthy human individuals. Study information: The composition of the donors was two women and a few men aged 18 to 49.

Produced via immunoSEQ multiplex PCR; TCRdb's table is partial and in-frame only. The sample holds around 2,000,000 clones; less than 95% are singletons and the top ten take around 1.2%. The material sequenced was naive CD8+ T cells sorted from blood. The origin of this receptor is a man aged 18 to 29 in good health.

CDR3 DNA sequence: TGCGCCAGCAGCTTGGTTTGGGAGGAGACCCAGTACTTC. It encodes CASSLVWEETQYF. The chain joins TRBV5-1 to TRBJ2-5, with D possibly being TRBD2 (5 bases). CDR3 length: 13 residues. From germline, CDR1 is SGHRS and CDR2 YFSETQ. V dropped 0 bases and J dropped 5 bases, with 8 bases sitting between them.